This TCR beta chain is drawn from a study of cytomegalovirus exposure and HLA in healthy donors. Notes on the study in general: From TCR beta sequences, most subjects' HLA-A and HLA-B alleles were reportedly predicted accurately. It was assumed in the presence/absence analyses that sequencing depth was roughly uniform across donors. Donors belonging to an Asian-associated ancestry cluster reportedly showed fewer N-insertions in productive TCRs than the roughly 700-donor mean, according to what a later analysis found. As a later analysis showed, a missense DCLRE1C variant was linked to trimming of TCR beta V- and J-genes.

For this clone: Its antigen is currently unknown. Different DNA sequences within this sample yield the same CDR3.

The PCR was carried out with 60 Vbeta primers and 13 Jbeta primers. Sequencing used immunoSEQ multiplex PCR; TCRdb keeps in-frame clones, though not all of them. Of over 110,000 clones listed, about 80% are singletons. The source is a woman aged 18-30 years in good health and CMV-seropositive. The sequenced sample consisted of PBMCs.

In DNA, the CDR3 is TGCGCCAGCAGGGGGCAGCTGAACACTGAAGCTTTCTTT. Its protein product is CASRGQLNTEAFF. This chain connects TRBV10-2 to TRBJ1-1, with D perhaps matching TRBD1 (5 bases). CDR1 is WSHSY, CDR2 SAAADI, per germline. V shed 6 bases and J shed 0 bases, with 8 bases lying between them. The CDR3 has 13 residues.